The clone carrying this T cell receptor beta chain has a count of ten or more. The data stem from a study of blood T cell repertoires in COVID-19. Study overall: Sources were T cells, B-cell-depleted T cells, or PBMCs; the material itself was cDNA or gDNA.

CDR1 is GTSNPN, CDR2 SVGIG, per germline (reference sequence). The CDR3 spans 13 residues. The J segment lost 0 bases and the V segment lost 5 bases, leaving 3 bases of the junction unmatched. As originally analysed: Amplification of reference gene primers provided the estimated nucleated cell counts. The method was immunoSEQ multiplex PCR; TCRdb's version includes in-frame clones alone and lacks a portion of them. The DNA gave D and trimming, while V, J and clone size come from that table. This table holds a few hundred thousand clones, 85% to 90% found once. Cohort placement rested on clinical history that participants reported themselves.

Sequences were obtained from PBMCs or T cells enriched from blood (not recorded which). This TCR derives from a man younger than 40 who had recovered from COVID-19. V gene TRBV30 combines with J gene TRBJ1-1; the match to TRBD1 covers 7 bases. The CDR3 is CAWGTVMNTEAFF. CDR3 bases: TGTGCCTGGGGGACAGTTATGAACACTGAAGCTTTCTTT.